A selection of T cell receptor beta chains follows, all from one sample in a study of blood T cell repertoires in COVID-19. The method was immunoSEQ multiplex PCR; TCRdb's version includes in-frame clones alone and lacks a portion of them. The sample shows about 200,000 clones, roughly 86% of them seen only once. The sample consisted of peripheral blood. The receptor source for this set is a man aged 60 to 69 with acute or convalescent COVID-19. The CDR3 runs from the conserved cysteine through the conserved F or W. Each record gives: clone size, D gene, J gene, V gene, CDR3 DNA, CDR3 protein. The D gene is left open where the match is weak. Expanded clones are given a class, and other clones once, few, many or no size at all.

size: -; D: -; J: TRBJ1-4; V: TRBV2; DNA: TGTGCCAGCAGTGAAGCGCCGACAGGAAAACTGTTTTTT; CDR3: CASSEAPTGKLFF
size: -; D: TRBD1; J: TRBJ1-2; V: TRBV6-2/TRBV6-3; DNA: TGTGCCAGCAGTTATGTCCGGGACAGGGATCGCTATGGCTACACCTTC; CDR3: CASSYVRDRDRYGYTF
size: once; D: -; J: TRBJ2-3; V: TRBV7-8; DNA: TGTGCCAGCAGCCGAGCTTTCTCCCCCAGCACAGATACGCAGTATTTT; CDR3: CASSRAFSPSTDTQYF
size: -; D: -; J: TRBJ2-1; V: TRBV5-1; DNA: TGCGCCAGCAGCTCCGTAGCGAGCTCCTACAATGAGCAGTTCTTC; CDR3: CASSSVASSYNEQFF
size: -; D: -; J: TRBJ2-3; V: TRBV7-2; DNA: TGTGCCAGCAGCTTATACACAGATACGCAGTATTTT; CDR3: CASSLYTDTQYF
size: -; D: TRBD1; J: TRBJ1-6; V: TRBV7-8; DNA: TGTGCCAGCAGCTCGCTACCGGGACAGGGGGCAAATTCACCCCTCCACTTT; CDR3: CASSSLPGQGANSPLHF
size: -; D: -; J: TRBJ2-6; V: TRBV11-1; DNA: TGTGCCAGCAGTTTCAGATCTGGGGCCAACGTCCTGACTTTC; CDR3: CASSFRSGANVLTF
size: -; D: TRBD2; J: TRBJ2-1; V: TRBV6-2/TRBV6-3; DNA: TGTGCCAGCAGTTGGACCGGGACTAGCAATGAGCAGTTCTTC; CDR3: CASSWTGTSNEQFF
size: -; D: TRBD2; J: TRBJ2-7; V: TRBV11-2; DNA: TGTGCCAGCAGCAGTCTAGCGGGGACCGACTACGAGCAGTACTTC; CDR3: CASSSLAGTDYEQYF
size: -; D: TRBD2; J: TRBJ2-7; V: TRBV9; DNA: TGTGCCAGCAGCGCCCGCGAGGGACTAGCGGTCTACGAGCAGTACTTC; CDR3: CASSAREGLAVYEQYF
size: -; D: -; J: TRBJ2-3; V: TRBV5-1; DNA: TGCGCCACCACCCTAGGAGGGGCCCCCACAGATACGCAGTATTTT; CDR3: CATTLGGAPTDTQYF
size: once; D: TRBD1; J: TRBJ1-1; V: TRBV30; DNA: TGTGCCTGGAGTGTAGTAAAGGGGGCGAAGGGACCGGACACTGAAGCTTTCTTT; CDR3: CAWSVVKGAKGPDTEAFF
size: few; D: TRBD1; J: TRBJ1-2; V: TRBV28; DNA: TGTGCCAGCAGTTCCAACCCCACGACAGGGACTAACTATGGCTACACCTTC; CDR3: CASSSNPTTGTNYGYTF
size: -; D: -; J: TRBJ2-7; V: TRBV27; DNA: TGTGCCAGCAGCGCCCCGGGTCCGGGCTCCTACGAGCAGTACTTC; CDR3: CASSAPGPGSYEQYF
size: -; D: TRBD2; J: TRBJ2-7; V: TRBV13; DNA: TGTGCCAGCAGCGCCTCGGGGCGGGGGTTCCACGAGCAGTACTTC; CDR3: CASSASGRGFHEQYF